This TCR beta chain was identified in a study of long-term antiretroviral therapy in people with HIV. Trimming took off 5 bases at V and 4 bases at J, with 14 bases between the two ends. Germline V gene lookup returns CDR1 SGHVS and CDR2 FQNEAQ. This CDR3 has 15 amino acids. A note on this clone: The antigen remains unidentified.

This was the immunoSEQ v3.0 assay at survey level. Clones were sequenced by immunoSEQ multiplex PCR, and TCRdb holds only the in-frame ones, with some missing. The sample comprises about 12,000 clones, under 85% of which are singletons, and 15% to 20% rests with the top ten. Study-wide points: Controls exceeded HIV repertoires in CDR3 length range.

V usage is TRBV7-8 and J usage is TRBJ2-2; TRBD1 or TRBD2 may be the D gene (5 bases each). This TCR was sampled from a man between 40 and 49 years old with HIV. Specimen: unsorted PBMCs, collected 3.4 years after starting antiretroviral therapy. The CDR3 is CASSVTGTFTGELFF. In DNA form, the CDR3 reads TGTGCCAGCAGCGTTACCGGGACCTTCACCGGGGAGCTGTTTTTT.